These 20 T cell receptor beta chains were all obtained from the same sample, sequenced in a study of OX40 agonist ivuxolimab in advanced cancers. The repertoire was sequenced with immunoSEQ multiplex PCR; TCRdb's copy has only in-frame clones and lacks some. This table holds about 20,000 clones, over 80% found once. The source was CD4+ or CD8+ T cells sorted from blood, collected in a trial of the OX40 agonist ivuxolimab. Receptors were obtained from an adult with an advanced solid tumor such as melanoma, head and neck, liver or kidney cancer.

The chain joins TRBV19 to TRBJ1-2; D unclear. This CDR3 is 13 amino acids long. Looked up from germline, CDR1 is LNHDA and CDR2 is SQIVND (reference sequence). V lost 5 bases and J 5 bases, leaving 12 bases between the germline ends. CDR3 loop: CASSHRTLYGYTF. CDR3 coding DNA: TGTGCCAGTAGTCACCGGACCTTATATGGCTACACCTTC.

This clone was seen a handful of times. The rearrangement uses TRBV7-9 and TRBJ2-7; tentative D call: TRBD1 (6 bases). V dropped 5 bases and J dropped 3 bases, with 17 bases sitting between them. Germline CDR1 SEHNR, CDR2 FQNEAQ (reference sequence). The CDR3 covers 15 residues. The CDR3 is CASSPTGTRLYEQYF. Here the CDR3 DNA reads TGTGCCAGCAGCCCTACAGGGACCCGGCTCTACGAGCAGTACTTC.

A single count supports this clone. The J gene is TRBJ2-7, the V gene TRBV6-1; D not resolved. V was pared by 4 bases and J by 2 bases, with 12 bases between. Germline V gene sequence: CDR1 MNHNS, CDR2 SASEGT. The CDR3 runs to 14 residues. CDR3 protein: CASSGARRTYEQYF. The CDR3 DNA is TGTGCCAGCAGTGGGGCCCGAAGGACCTACGAGCAGTACTTC.

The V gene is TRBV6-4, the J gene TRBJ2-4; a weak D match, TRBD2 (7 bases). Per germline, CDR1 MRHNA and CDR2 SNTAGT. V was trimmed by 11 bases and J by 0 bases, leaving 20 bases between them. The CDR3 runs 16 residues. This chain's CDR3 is CAGPGGGIRAKNIQYF. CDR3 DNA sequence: TGTGCCGGTCCTGGGGGGGGCATTAGAGCCAAAAACATTCAGTACTTC.

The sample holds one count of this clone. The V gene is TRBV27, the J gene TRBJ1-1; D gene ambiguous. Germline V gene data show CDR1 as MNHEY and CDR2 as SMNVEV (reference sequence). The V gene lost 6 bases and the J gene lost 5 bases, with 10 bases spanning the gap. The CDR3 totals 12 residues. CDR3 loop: CASSPGKTEAFF. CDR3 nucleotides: TGTGCCAGCAGCCCCGGTAAGACTGAAGCTTTCTTT.

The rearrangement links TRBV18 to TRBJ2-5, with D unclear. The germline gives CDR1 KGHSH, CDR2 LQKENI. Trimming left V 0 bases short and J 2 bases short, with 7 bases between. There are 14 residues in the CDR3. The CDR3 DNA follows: TGTGCCAGCTCACCACCGTTACAGCAAGAGACCCAGTACTTC. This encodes CASSPPLQQETQYF.

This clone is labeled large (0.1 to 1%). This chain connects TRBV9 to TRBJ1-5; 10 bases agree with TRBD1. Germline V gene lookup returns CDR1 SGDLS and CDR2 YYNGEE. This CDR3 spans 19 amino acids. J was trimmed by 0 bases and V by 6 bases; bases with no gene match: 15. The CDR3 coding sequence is TGTGCCAGCACCCCAGCTGGGACAGGGGTCCTGGTTAGCAATCAGCCCCAGCATTTT. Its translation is CASTPAGTGVLVSNQPQHF.

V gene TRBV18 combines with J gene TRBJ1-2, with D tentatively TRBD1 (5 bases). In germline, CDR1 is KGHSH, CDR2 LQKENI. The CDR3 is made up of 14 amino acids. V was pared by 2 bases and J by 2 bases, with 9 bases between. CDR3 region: CASSPNDSNYGYTF. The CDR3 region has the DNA TGTGCCAGCTCACCAAACGACAGCAACTATGGCTACACCTTC.

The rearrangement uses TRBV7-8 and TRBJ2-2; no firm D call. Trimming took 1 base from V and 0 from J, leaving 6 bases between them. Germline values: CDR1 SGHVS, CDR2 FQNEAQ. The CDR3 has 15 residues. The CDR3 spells CASSLGNSNTGELFF. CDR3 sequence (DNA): TGTGCCAGCAGCTTAGGGAATTCGAACACCGGGGAGCTGTTTTTT.

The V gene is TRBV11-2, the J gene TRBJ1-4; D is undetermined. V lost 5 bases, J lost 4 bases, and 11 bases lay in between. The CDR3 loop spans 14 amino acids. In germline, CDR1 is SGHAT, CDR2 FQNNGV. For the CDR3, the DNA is TGTGCCAGCAGCCTCCTGACCGGTAATGAAAAACTGTTTTTT. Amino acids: CASSLLTGNEKLFF. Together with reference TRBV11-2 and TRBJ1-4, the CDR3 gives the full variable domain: EAGVAQSPRYKIIEKRQSVAFWCNPISGHATLYWYQQILGQGPKLLIQFQNNGVVDDSQLPKDRFSAERLKGVDSTLKIQPAKLEDSAVYLCASSLLTGNEKLFFGSGTQLSVL.

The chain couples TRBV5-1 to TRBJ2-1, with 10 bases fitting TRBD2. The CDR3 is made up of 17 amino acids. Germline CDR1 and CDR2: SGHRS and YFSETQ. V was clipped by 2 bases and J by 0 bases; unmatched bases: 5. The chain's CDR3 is CASSFLAGVSSYNEQFF. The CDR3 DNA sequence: TGCGCCAGCAGCTTTCTAGCGGGGGTTAGCTCCTACAATGAGCAGTTCTTC.

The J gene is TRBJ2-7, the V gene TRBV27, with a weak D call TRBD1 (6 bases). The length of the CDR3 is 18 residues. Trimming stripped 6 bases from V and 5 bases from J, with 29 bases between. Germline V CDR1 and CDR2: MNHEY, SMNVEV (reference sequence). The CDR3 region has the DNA TGTGCCAGCAGCCTCTCCCGGGACGGAGCCAGGGGTTCCCACGAGCAGTACTTC. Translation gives CASSLSRDGARGSHEQYF.

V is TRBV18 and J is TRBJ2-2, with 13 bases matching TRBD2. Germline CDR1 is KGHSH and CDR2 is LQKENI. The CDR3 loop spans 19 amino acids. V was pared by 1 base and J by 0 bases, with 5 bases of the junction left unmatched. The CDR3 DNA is TGTGCCAGCTCACCACGACTAGCGGGGGGCCTCGCGAACACCGGGGAGCTGTTTTTT. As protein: CASSPRLAGGLANTGELFF.

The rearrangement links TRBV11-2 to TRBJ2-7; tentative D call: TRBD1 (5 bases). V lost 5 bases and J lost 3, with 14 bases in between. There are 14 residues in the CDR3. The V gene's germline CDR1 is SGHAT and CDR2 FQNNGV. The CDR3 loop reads CASSTTGYYYEQYF. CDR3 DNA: TGTGCCAGCAGCACAACAGGCTATTACTACGAGCAGTACTTC.

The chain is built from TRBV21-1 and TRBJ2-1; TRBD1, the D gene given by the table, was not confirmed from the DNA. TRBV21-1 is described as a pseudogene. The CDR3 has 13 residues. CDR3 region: CARQGAGYNEQFF. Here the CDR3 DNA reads TGTGCCAGGCAGGGGGCGGGGTACAATGAGCAGTTCTTC.

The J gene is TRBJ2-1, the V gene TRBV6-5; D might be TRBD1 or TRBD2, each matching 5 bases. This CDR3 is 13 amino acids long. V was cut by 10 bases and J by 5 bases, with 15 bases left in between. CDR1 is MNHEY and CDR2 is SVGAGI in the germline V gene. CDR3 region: CATALGENNEQFF. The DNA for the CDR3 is TGTGCCACCGCTTTAGGGGAGAACAATGAGCAGTTCTTC.

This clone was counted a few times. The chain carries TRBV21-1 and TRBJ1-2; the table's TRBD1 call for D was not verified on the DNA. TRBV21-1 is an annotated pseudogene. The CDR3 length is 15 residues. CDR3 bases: TGTGCCAGCAGCAAAGGGGACACCCAGGACTATGGCTACACCTTC. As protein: CASSKGDTQDYGYTF.

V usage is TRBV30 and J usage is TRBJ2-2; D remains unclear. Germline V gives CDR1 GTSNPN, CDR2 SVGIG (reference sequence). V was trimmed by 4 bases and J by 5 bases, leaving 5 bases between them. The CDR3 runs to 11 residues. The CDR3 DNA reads TGTGCCTGGATGTTGACCGGGGAGCTGTTTTTT. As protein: CAWMLTGELFF.

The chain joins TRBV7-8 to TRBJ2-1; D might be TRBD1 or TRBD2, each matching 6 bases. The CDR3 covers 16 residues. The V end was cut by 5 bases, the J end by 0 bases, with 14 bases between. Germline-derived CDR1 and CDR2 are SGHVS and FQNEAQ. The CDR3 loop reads CASSLQGGSSYNEQFF. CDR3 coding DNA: TGTGCCAGCAGCCTTCAAGGGGGGAGCTCCTACAATGAGCAGTTCTTC.

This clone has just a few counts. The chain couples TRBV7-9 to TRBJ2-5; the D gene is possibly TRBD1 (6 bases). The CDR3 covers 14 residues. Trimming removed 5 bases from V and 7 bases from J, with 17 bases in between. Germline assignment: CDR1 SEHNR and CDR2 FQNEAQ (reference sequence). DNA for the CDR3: TGTGCCAGCAGCACCCCCACAGGGTACGGGACCCAGTACTTC. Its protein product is CASSTPTGYGTQYF.